Listed below are T cell receptor beta chains from one sample, sequenced in a study of beta chain features in type 1 diabetes. Sequencing used immunoSEQ multiplex PCR; TCRdb keeps in-frame clones, though not all of them. The sample contains around 280,000 clones, approximately 8% of which appear only once. The sample was central memory CD4+ T cells from blood. The receptors here all came from a woman under 30 in good health. CDR3s include the opening cysteine and the closing phenylalanine or tryptophan.

j_gene: TRBJ2-7; v_gene: TRBV15; CDR3aa: CATSPKLDGPYEQYF
j_gene: TRBJ2-1; v_gene: TRBV18; CDR3aa: CASSPSRQYNEQFF
j_gene: TRBJ2-1; v_gene: TRBV7-2; CDR3aa: CASSQTSGNPRRFF
j_gene: TRBJ2-4; v_gene: TRBV14; CDR3aa: CASSQVGGGNIQYF
j_gene: TRBJ1-1; v_gene: TRBV4-2; CDR3aa: CASTPAFGPYEAFF
j_gene: TRBJ2-5; v_gene: TRBV2; CDR3aa: CASNKGVGSQETQYF
j_gene: TRBJ2-2; v_gene: TRBV14; CDR3aa: CASSQLAWTVNTGELFF
j_gene: TRBJ1-4; v_gene: TRBV5-1; CDR3aa: CASSPGVTNEKLFF
j_gene: TRBJ1-2; v_gene: TRBV2; CDR3aa: CASSVAEYGYTF
j_gene: TRBJ1-1; v_gene: TRBV7-9; CDR3aa: CASSLGQGLTEAFF
j_gene: TRBJ2-7; v_gene: TRBV5-4; CDR3aa: CASSPSGGSYEQYF
j_gene: TRBJ2-2; v_gene: TRBV30; CDR3aa: CASQASGSSGELFF
j_gene: TRBJ2-5; v_gene: TRBV18; CDR3aa: CASSRTSGPPQYF
j_gene: TRBJ2-3; v_gene: TRBV7-2; CDR3aa: CASSRRGLSTDTQYF
j_gene: TRBJ2-1; v_gene: TRBV15; CDR3aa: CATSGRTAGYNEQFF
j_gene: TRBJ1-3; v_gene: TRBV5-1; CDR3aa: CASSEGTIGNTIYF
j_gene: TRBJ1-1; v_gene: TRBV2; CDR3aa: CASIIGGLLRNTEAFF
j_gene: TRBJ2-3; v_gene: TRBV7-9; CDR3aa: CASSSQRGGTYTDTQYF
j_gene: TRBJ1-2; v_gene: TRBV7-3; CDR3aa: CASSPRDSGGYTF
j_gene: TRBJ2-7; v_gene: TRBV7-2; CDR3aa: CASSTRQGGYEQYF
j_gene: TRBJ2-6; v_gene: TRBV4-2; CDR3aa: CASSQVSTGANVLTF
j_gene: TRBJ1-2; v_gene: TRBV5-1; CDR3aa: CASSGGDRAHYGYTF
j_gene: TRBJ2-5; v_gene: TRBV4-2; CDR3aa: CASSQGTTKRGTQYF
j_gene: TRBJ2-1; v_gene: TRBV7-2; CDR3aa: CASSFRREENEQFF
j_gene: TRBJ2-3; v_gene: TRBV30; CDR3aa: CAWSVGSGKYTQYF
j_gene: TRBJ1-5; v_gene: TRBV7-2; CDR3aa: CASSWDRYQPQHF
j_gene: TRBJ2-7; v_gene: TRBV5-1; CDR3aa: CASSLPGYEQYF
j_gene: TRBJ2-2; v_gene: TRBV2; CDR3aa: CASSGRGVGNTGELFF
j_gene: TRBJ1-1; v_gene: TRBV4-3; CDR3aa: CASSQVRGDLNTEAFF
j_gene: TRBJ2-1; v_gene: TRBV27; CDR3aa: CASRGITGSYNEQFF
j_gene: TRBJ1-1; v_gene: TRBV18; CDR3aa: CASSPTATRTEAFF
j_gene: TRBJ2-1; v_gene: TRBV7-6; CDR3aa: CASSPGGQSYNEQFF
j_gene: TRBJ2-1; v_gene: TRBV11-2; CDR3aa: CASSETSGTLEQFF
j_gene: TRBJ2-3; v_gene: TRBV7-2; CDR3aa: CASSSRSRDSSTDTQYF
j_gene: TRBJ2-1; v_gene: TRBV7-2; CDR3aa: CASSFAGQGLNEQFF
j_gene: TRBJ1-1; v_gene: TRBV6-6; CDR3aa: CASRLTGGNTEAFF
j_gene: TRBJ2-3; v_gene: TRBV6-1; CDR3aa: CACRTGGWMTQYF
j_gene: TRBJ1-2; v_gene: TRBV5-1; CDR3aa: CASSLRTGDFGYTF
j_gene: TRBJ2-3; v_gene: TRBV4-2; CDR3aa: CASSQQTSGVKDTQYF
j_gene: TRBJ2-5; v_gene: TRBV9; CDR3aa: CASSVAAGSETQYF
j_gene: TRBJ2-1; v_gene: TRBV29-1; CDR3aa: CSVYFNEQFF